These T cell receptor beta chains were read from a single sample in a study of immune evolution from preneoplasia to lung adenocarcinoma. Only in-frame clones appear in the TCRdb table, and some are missing; sequencing was by immunoSEQ multiplex PCR. The sample has about 7,800 clones; around four fifths are singletons. The sample taken for sequencing was FFPE minimally invasive lung adenocarcinoma tissue. Receptors originate from a donor older than 65 with lung adenocarcinoma. Each CDR3 is given with its conserved first and last residue.

CDR3: CASSEAGEVNEQFF
V: TRBV6-4
J: TRBJ2-1
length: 14

CDR3: CSVGTEENQPQHF
V: TRBV29-1
J: TRBJ1-5
length: 13

CDR3: CAISSTGEEQPQHF
V: TRBV10-3
J: TRBJ1-5
length: 14

CDR3: CASSYPAGRNTEAFF
V: TRBV6-6
J: TRBJ1-1
length: 15

CDR3: CASSQGAGYEQYF
V: TRBV4-2
J: TRBJ2-7
length: 13

CDR3: CASSPGRRLSGNQPQHF
V: TRBV28
J: TRBJ1-5
length: 17

CDR3: CSAGDTEQYF
V: TRBV20-1
J: TRBJ2-7
length: 10

CDR3: CASSADRSPSYEQYF
V: TRBV11-1
J: TRBJ2-7
length: 15

CDR3: CASSLSTGLFTYEQYF
V: TRBV11-2
J: TRBJ2-7
length: 16

CDR3: CASRVNEQFF
V: TRBV11-2
J: TRBJ2-1
length: 10

CDR3: CASSSGRAPKNIQYF
V: TRBV7-3
J: TRBJ2-4
length: 15

CDR3: CASSLSGLGYTF
V: TRBV27
J: TRBJ1-2
length: 12

CDR3: CASSEDSYGYTF
V: TRBV9
J: TRBJ1-2
length: 12

CDR3: CSVERVGQGNGGYTF
V: TRBV29-1
J: TRBJ1-2
length: 15

CDR3: CASSDGYGRTIFNYGYTF
V: TRBV2
J: TRBJ1-2
length: 18

CDR3: CASSAAPGLVYEQYF
V: TRBV9
J: TRBJ2-7
length: 15

CDR3: CASKRLGFGQVYYGYTF
V: TRBV2
J: TRBJ1-2
length: 17

CDR3: CASSTNRGHAFF
V: TRBV11-2
J: TRBJ1-1
length: 12

CDR3: CASSLSRTGDGYEQYF
V: TRBV28
J: TRBJ2-7
length: 16

CDR3: CASSGSGANQPQHF
V: TRBV19
J: TRBJ1-5
length: 14

CDR3: CASSPPDRQYEQYF
V: TRBV5-1
J: TRBJ2-7
length: 14

CDR3: CASDRVPRGQASNQPQHF
V: TRBV5-5
J: TRBJ1-5
length: 18

CDR3: CASSGGSRTGELFF
V: TRBV28
J: TRBJ2-2
length: 14

CDR3: CASSLELAGDGELFF
V: TRBV5-1
J: TRBJ2-2
length: 15

CDR3: CASSLQRGRGEQFF
V: TRBV28
J: TRBJ2-1
length: 14

CDR3: CASSPPSGLTDTQYF
V: TRBV28
J: TRBJ2-3
length: 15

CDR3: CASSLGAGGPGEQFF
V: TRBV5-1
J: TRBJ2-1
length: 15

CDR3: CASSRPGPGGAEAFF
V: TRBV7-9
J: TRBJ1-1
length: 15

CDR3: CASSLDRVYQETQYF
V: TRBV27
J: TRBJ2-5
length: 15

CDR3: CASSLGRRLAESTDTQYF
V: TRBV5-1
J: TRBJ2-3
length: 18

CDR3: CASSLRRGPYEQYF
V: TRBV5-1
J: TRBJ2-7
length: 14

CDR3: CASSQDWGGARFF
V: TRBV4-2
J: TRBJ2-1
length: 13

CDR3: CASSLLLSTDTQYF
V: TRBV7-9
J: TRBJ2-3
length: 14

CDR3: CASSNRGQHTEAFF
V: TRBV21-1
J: TRBJ1-1
length: 14

CDR3: CAWSGLRGPYAEAFF
V: TRBV30
J: TRBJ1-1
length: 15